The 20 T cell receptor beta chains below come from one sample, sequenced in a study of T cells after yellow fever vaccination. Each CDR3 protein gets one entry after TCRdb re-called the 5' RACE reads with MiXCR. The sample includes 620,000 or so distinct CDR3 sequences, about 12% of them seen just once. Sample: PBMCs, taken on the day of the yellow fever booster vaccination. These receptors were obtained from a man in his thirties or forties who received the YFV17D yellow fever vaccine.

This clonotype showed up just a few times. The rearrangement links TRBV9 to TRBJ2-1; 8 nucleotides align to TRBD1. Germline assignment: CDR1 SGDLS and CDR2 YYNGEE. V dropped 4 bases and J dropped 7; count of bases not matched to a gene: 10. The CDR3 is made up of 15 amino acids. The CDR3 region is CASSTRGQGANEQFF. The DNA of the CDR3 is TGTGCCAGCAGCACCCGCGGGCAGGGGGCGAATGAGCAGTTCTTC.

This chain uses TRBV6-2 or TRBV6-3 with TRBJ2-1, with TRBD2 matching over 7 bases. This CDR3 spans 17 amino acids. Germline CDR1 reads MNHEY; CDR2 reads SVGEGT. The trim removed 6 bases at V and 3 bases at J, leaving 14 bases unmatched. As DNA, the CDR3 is TGTGCCAGCAGCCTCCCTCGGGTCAGCGGGGTCTACAATGAGCAGTTCTTC. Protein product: CASSLPRVSGVYNEQFF.

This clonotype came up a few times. The CDR3 protein is CASSAGLAGVGSYNEQFF. The CDR3 bases are TGTGCCAGCAGCGCGGGACTAGCGGGAGTCGGCTCCTACAATGAGCAGTTCTTC. This sequence joins TRBV11-2 and TRBJ2-1; the match to TRBD2 covers 14 bases. V dropped 5 bases and J dropped 0; count of bases not matched to a gene: 6. Looked up from germline, CDR1 is SGHAT and CDR2 is FQNNGV. The CDR3 consists of 18 residues.

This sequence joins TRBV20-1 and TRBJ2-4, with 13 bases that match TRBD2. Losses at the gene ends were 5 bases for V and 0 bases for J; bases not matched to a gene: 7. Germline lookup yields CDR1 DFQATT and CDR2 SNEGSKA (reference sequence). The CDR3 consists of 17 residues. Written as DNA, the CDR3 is TGCAGTGCTTATCCGGGACTAGCGGGACTAGCCAAAAACATTCAGTACTTC. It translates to CSAYPGLAGLAKNIQYF.

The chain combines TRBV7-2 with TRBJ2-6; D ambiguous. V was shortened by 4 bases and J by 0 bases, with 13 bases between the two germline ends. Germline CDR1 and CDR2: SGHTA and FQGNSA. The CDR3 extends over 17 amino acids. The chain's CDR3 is CASSSVKTSSGANVLTF. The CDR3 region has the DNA TGTGCCAGCAGCTCGGTGAAAACGAGCTCTGGGGCCAACGTCCTGACTTTC.

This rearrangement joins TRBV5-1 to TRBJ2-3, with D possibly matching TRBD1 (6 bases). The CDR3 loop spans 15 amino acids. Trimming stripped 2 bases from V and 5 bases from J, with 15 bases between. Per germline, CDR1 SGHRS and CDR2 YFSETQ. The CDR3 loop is CASSLDQGRIDTQYF. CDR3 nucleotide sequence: TGCGCCAGCAGCTTAGATCAGGGGCGAATAGATACGCAGTATTTT. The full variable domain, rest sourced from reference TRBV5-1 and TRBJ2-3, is KAGVTQTPRYLIKTRGQQVTLSCSPISGHRSVSWYQQTPGQGLQFLFEYFSETQRNKGNFPGRFSGRQFSNSRSEMNVSTLELGDSALYLCASSLDQGRIDTQYFGPGTRLTVL.

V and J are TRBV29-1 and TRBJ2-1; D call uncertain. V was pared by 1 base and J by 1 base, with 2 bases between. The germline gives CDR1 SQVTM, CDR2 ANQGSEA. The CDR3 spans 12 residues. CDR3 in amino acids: CSVEVSYNEQFF. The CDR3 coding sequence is TGCAGCGTTGAAGTTTCCTACAATGAGCAGTTCTTC.

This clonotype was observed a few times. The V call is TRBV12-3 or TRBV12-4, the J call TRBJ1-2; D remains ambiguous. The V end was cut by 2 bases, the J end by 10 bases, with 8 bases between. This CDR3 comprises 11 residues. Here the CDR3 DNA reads TGTGCCAGCAGTTTATTCCCTTCCTACACCTTC. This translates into CASSLFPSYTF.

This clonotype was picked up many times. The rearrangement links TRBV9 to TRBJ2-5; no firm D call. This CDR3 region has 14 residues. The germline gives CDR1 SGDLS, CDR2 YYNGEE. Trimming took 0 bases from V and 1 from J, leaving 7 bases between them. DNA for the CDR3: TGTGCCAGCAGCGTAGCAGTTTCCCAAGAGACCCAGTACTTC. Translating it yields CASSVAVSQETQYF.

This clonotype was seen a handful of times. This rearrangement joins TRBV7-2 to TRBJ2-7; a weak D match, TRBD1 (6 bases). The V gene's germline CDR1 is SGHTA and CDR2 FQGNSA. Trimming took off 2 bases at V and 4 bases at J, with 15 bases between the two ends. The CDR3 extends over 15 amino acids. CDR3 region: CASSLSAGEFYEQYF. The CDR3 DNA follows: TGTGCCAGCAGCTTATCGGCAGGGGAGTTTTACGAGCAGTACTTC.

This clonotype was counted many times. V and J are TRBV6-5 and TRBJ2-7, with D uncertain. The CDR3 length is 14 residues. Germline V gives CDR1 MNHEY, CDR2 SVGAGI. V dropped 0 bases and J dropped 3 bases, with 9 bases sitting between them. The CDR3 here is CASSYSGKYYEQYF. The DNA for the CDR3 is TGTGCCAGCAGTTACTCCGGCAAGTACTACGAGCAGTACTTC.

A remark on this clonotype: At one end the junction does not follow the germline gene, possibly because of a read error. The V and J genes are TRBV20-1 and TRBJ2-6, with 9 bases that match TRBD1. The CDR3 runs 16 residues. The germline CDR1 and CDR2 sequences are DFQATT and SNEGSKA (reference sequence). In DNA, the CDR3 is TGCTGTGCTTCCGGGACAGGGCAGGCTGGGGCCAACGTCCTGACTTTC. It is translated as CCASGTGQAGANVLTF.

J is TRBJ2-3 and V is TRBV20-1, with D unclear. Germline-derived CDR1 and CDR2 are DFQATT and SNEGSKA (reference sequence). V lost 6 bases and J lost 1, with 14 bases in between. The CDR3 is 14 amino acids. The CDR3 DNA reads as TGCAGTGCCCCGCCGCCCCTTCGCACAGATACGCAGTATTTT. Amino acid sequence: CSAPPPLRTDTQYF.

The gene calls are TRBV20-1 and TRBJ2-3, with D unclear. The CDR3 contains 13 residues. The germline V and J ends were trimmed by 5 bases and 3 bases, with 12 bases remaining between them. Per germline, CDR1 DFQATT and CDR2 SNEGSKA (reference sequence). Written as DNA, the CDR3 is TGCAGTGCTGGGCCCCGAGGAACAGATACGCAGTATTTT. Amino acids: CSAGPRGTDTQYF.

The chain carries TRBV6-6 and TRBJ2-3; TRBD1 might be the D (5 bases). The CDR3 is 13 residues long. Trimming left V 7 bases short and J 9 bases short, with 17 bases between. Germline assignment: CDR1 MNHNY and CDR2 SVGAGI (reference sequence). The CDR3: CASKLLQARTQYF. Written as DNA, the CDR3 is TGTGCCAGCAAATTGCTACAGGCGAGGACGCAGTATTTT.

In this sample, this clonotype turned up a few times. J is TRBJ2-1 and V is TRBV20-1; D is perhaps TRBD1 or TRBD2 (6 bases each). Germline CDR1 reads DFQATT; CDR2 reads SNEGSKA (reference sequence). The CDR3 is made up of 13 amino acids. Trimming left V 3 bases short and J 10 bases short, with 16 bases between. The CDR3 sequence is CSASSDKGGEQFF. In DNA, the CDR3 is TGCAGTGCTAGTTCCGACAAGGGGGGCGAGCAGTTCTTC.

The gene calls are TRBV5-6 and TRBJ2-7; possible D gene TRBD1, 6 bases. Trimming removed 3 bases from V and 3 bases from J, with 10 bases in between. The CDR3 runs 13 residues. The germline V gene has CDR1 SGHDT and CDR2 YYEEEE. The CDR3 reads CASSSLTGYEQYF. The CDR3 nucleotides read TGTGCCAGCAGCTCCCTGACAGGCTACGAGCAGTACTTC. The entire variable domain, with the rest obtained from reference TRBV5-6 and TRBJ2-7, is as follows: DAGVTQSPTHLIKTRGQQVTLRCSPKSGHDTVSWYQQALGQGPQFIFQYYEEEERQRGNFPDRFSGHQFPNYSSELNVNALLLGDSALYLCASSSLTGYEQYFGPGTRLTVT.

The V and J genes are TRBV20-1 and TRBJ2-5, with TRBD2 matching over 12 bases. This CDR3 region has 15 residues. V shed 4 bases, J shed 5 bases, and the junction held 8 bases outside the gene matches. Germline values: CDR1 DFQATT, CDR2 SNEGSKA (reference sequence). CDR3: CSATLASGRGETQYF. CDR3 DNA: TGCAGTGCTACTCTGGCTAGCGGGAGGGGGGAGACCCAGTACTTC.

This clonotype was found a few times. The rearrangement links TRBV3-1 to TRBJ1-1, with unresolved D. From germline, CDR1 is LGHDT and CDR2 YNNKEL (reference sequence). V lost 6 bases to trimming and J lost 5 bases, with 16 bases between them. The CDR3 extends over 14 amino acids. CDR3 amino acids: CASRRSYPETEAFF. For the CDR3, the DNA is TGTGCCAGCAGGCGCTCTTATCCCGAGACTGAAGCTTTCTTT.

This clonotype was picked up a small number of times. As DNA, the CDR3 is TGTGCCAGCAGCCCCGGGACAGGGAACTATGGCTACACCTTC. Translating gives CASSPGTGNYGYTF. The chain has TRBV3-1 and TRBJ1-2, with TRBD1 matching over 9 bases. The germline CDR1 and CDR2 sequences are LGHDT and YNNKEL (reference sequence). The CDR3 contains 14 residues. V dropped 4 bases and J dropped 2; count of bases not matched to a gene: 2.